Shown below are 10 T cell receptor beta chains from a single sample sequenced in a study of T cells in Graves' hyperthyroidism and ophthalmopathy. Amplification yielded TCR beta CDR3 regions, with RNA transcripts as the source. The TCR CDR3 was amplified in a first-round RT-PCR using the HTBI primer set. TCRdb reprocessed the multiplex PCR reads via MiXCR and lists one record per CDR3 protein. The table shows about 540,000 distinct CDR3 sequences, with roughly 46% occurring only once. Source material: peripheral blood or thyroid tissue (not recorded which). All receptors come from a woman between 18 and 29 years old with Graves' hyperthyroidism.

This clonotype was detected ten times or more. The genes are TRBV11-2 and TRBJ2-7; TRBD1 aligns across 10 bases. The CDR3 has 15 residues. Germline values: CDR1 SGHAT, CDR2 FQNNGV. Trimming at V came to 5 bases and at J to 3 bases, leaving 7 bases not matched to a gene. Here the CDR3 reads CASSVTGGPDYEQYF. CDR3 bases: TGTGCCAGCAGCGTGACAGGGGGCCCCGACTACGAGCAGTACTTC.

The chain recombines TRBV25-1 with TRBJ1-1; D is perhaps TRBD1 (5 bases). Between the trimmed V and J ends, which lost 8 bases and 3 bases, there was a span of 10 bases. This CDR3 contains 12 residues. Per germline, CDR1 MGHDK and CDR2 SYGVNS. The CDR3 DNA reads as TGTGCCAGCTTAGCCAGGGACACTGAAGCTTTCTTT. Encoded protein: CASLARDTEAFF.

Ten or more counts support this clonotype. This chain links TRBV12-3 or TRBV12-4 with TRBJ2-5, with TRBD2 as a possible D gene (6 bases). V lost 1 base and J 5 bases, leaving 11 bases between the germline ends. This CDR3 region has 14 residues. CDR3 nucleotides: TGTGCCAGCAGTTTAGGACTAGAGGGCGAGACCCAGTACTTC. Protein: CASSLGLEGETQYF.

In DNA, the CDR3 is TGTGCCAGCAGGAAAGGGACCACCTACGAGCAGTACTTC. Residues: CASRKGTTYEQYF. This chain uses TRBV12-3 or TRBV12-4 with TRBJ2-7; D is perhaps TRBD1 or TRBD2 (5 bases each). Trimming pared 6 bases from V and 2 bases from J, leaving 11 bases between. This CDR3 region has 13 residues.

The sample holds many counts of this clonotype. This rearrangement joins TRBV29-1 to TRBJ1-1; no clear D gene. Trimming left V 4 bases short and J 4 bases short, with 7 bases between. The CDR3 contains 11 residues. CDR1 and CDR2 from the germline V gene are SQVTM and ANQGSEA. The CDR3 loop reads CSVGPLTEAFF. Written as DNA, the CDR3 is TGCAGCGTTGGCCCTCTCACTGAAGCTTTCTTT.

This clonotype showed up many times. The chain employs TRBV4-1 and TRBJ2-7, with 11 bases matching TRBD1. V was clipped by 6 bases and J by 3 bases; unmatched bases: 1. This CDR3 is built from 13 residues. Germline V gene lookup returns CDR1 MGHRA and CDR2 YSYEKL. CDR3: CASRGTGGYEQYF. CDR3 nucleotides: TGCGCCAGCAGGGGGACAGGGGGCTACGAGCAGTACTTC.

This clonotype was seen ten or more times. V gene TRBV12-3 or TRBV12-4 combines with J gene TRBJ1-2, with TRBD1 matching over 7 bases. The CDR3 is made up of 14 amino acids. J was trimmed by 8 bases and V by 3 bases; bases with no gene match: 9. CDR3 protein: CASSFGLTGEGYTF. In DNA form, the CDR3 reads TGTGCCAGCAGTTTTGGACTCACAGGGGAAGGCTACACCTTC.

This clonotype has ten or more counts. This sequence joins TRBV7-9 and TRBJ1-1; a weak D match, TRBD1 (6 bases). The CDR3 spans 16 residues. V lost 10 bases to trimming and J lost 0 bases, with 21 bases between them. Germline CDR1 is SEHNR and CDR2 is FQNEAQ (reference sequence). CDR3 residues: CAIRKDSVLMNTEAFF. The CDR3 bases are TGTGCCATCCGCAAGGACAGCGTTCTCATGAACACTGAAGCTTTCTTT. The variable domain in full, completed from reference TRBV7-9 and TRBJ1-1, reads DTGVSQNPRHKITKRGQNVTFRCDPISEHNRLYWYRQTLGQGPEFLTYFQNEAQLEKSRLLSDRFSAERPKGSFSTLEIQRTEQGDSAMYLCAIRKDSVLMNTEAFFGQGTRLTVV.

This CDR3 is CAWGGGVQETQYF. The CDR3 DNA is TGTGCCTGGGGGGGTGGAGTTCAAGAGACCCAGTACTTC. The rearrangement joins TRBV30 to TRBJ2-5; D may correspond to TRBD1 or TRBD2 (5 bases each). CDR1 is GTSNPN, CDR2 SVGIG, per germline (reference sequence). CDR3 length equals 13 residues. Trimming pared 5 bases from V and 2 bases from J, leaving 12 bases between.

CDR3 nucleotide sequence: TGTGCCACCGATCACGGGGAGCTGTTTTTT. As protein: CATDHGELFF. The V gene is TRBV12-3 or TRBV12-4, the J gene TRBJ2-2, with unresolved D. The germline V and J ends were trimmed by 10 bases and 7 bases, with 7 bases remaining between them. This CDR3 is 10 amino acids long.